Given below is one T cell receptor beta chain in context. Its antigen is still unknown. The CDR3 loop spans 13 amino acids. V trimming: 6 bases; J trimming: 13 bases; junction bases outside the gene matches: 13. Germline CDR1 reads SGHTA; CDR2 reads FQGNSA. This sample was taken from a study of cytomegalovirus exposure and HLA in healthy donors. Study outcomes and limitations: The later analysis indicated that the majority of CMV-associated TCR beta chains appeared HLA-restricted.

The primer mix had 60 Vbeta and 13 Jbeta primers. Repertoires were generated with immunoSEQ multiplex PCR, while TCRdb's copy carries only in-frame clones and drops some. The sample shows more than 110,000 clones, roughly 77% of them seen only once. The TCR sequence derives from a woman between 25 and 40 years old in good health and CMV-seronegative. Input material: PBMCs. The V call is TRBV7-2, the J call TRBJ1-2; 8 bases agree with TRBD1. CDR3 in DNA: TGTGCCAGCAGGTCAGGGGGCGCAGTGGGGGTCACCTTC. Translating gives CASRSGGAVGVTF.